Below are 13 T cell receptor beta chains sequenced from a single sample in a study of blood T cell repertoires in COVID-19. Sequencing was performed with immunoSEQ multiplex PCR; in TCRdb, only in-frame clones are kept and a portion is missing. The sample records a few hundred thousand clones, approximately 87% being singletons. Sequencing was performed on peripheral blood. The receptors originated from a woman in her 50s with acute or convalescent COVID-19.

This clone occurred once. This chain connects TRBV5-6 to TRBJ1-2; tentatively, D is TRBD1 (5 bases). Germline V lookup: CDR1 SGHDT, CDR2 YYEEEE. The CDR3 covers 17 residues. The V gene lost 4 bases and the J gene lost 0 bases, with 19 bases spanning the gap. CDR3 region: CASSQKLTATTNYGYTF. CDR3 nucleotide sequence: TGTGCCAGCAGCCAAAAGTTGACAGCCACAACTAACTATGGCTACACCTTC.

The rearrangement links TRBV2 to TRBJ1-4; D is possibly TRBD1 (6 bases). Germline V gives CDR1 SNHLY, CDR2 FYNNEI. Trimming removed 8 bases at V and 7 bases at J, with 11 bases between. This CDR3 spans 12 amino acids. CDR3 sequence reads: CASRRDIEKLFF. CDR3 coding DNA: TGTGCCAGCCGCCGGGACATTGAAAAACTGTTTTTT.

This clone was seen just once. The rearrangement joins TRBV5-1 to TRBJ2-1; TRBD1 matches 8 bases. CDR1 is SGHRS, CDR2 YFSETQ, per germline. The length of the CDR3 is 14 residues. V was clipped by 4 bases and J by 14 bases; unmatched bases: 14. The CDR3 here is CASSPLDRAGPEFF. DNA of the CDR3: TGCGCCAGCAGCCCCCTGGACAGGGCAGGTCCGGAGTTCTTC.

The rearrangement links TRBV6-5 to TRBJ2-5; D unclear. CDR1 is MNHEY and CDR2 is SVGAGI in the germline V gene. This CDR3 is 11 amino acids long. V lost 10 bases to trimming and J lost 2 bases, with 8 bases between them. CDR3 region: CATHGQETQYF. The DNA of the CDR3 is TGTGCCACCCACGGGCAAGAGACCCAGTACTTC.

J is TRBJ2-5 and V is TRBV12-5, with 9 bases identical to TRBD2. J gave up 2 bases and V 4 bases, and 2 bases lay outside the gene matches. The CDR3 loop spans 14 amino acids. Germline V gene data show CDR1 as LGHNT and CDR2 as FRNRAP. The CDR3 protein is CASGSSGGQETQYF. As DNA, the CDR3 is TGTGCTAGTGGTTCAAGCGGGGGGCAAGAGACCCAGTACTTC.

The chain is built from TRBV5-1 and TRBJ2-3, with D unclear. CDR3 length: 14 amino acids. The germline V and J ends were trimmed by 5 bases and 0 bases, with 10 bases remaining between them. The germline CDR1 and CDR2 sequences are SGHRS and YFSETQ. The CDR3 DNA is TGCGCCAGCAGGAGCGCGGTTAGCACAGATACGCAGTATTTT. It is translated as CASRSAVSTDTQYF.

The V gene is TRBV4-2, the J gene TRBJ1-1; 7 bases are shared with TRBD1. J lost 6 bases, V lost 0 bases, and 13 bases had no gene match. Germline V gives CDR1 LGHNA, CDR2 YNFKEQ. The CDR3 totals 17 residues. CDR3 residues: CASSQEWDSQGSAEAFF. CDR3 DNA: TGTGCCAGCAGCCAAGAATGGGACTCACAGGGGTCGGCTGAAGCTTTCTTT.

As DNA, the CDR3 is TGTGCCATCAGTGAGTCGAGCACCTACGAGCAGTACTTC. Protein product: CAISESSTYEQYF. The rearrangement uses TRBV10-3 and TRBJ2-7; no clear D gene. The length of the CDR3 is 13 residues. Germline assignment: CDR1 ENHRY and CDR2 SYGVKD. V was cut by 0 bases and J by 2 bases, with 5 bases left in between.

This chain connects TRBV5-6 to TRBJ2-1; 7 nucleotides agree with TRBD1. CDR1 is SGHDT, CDR2 YYEEEE, per germline. The CDR3 extends over 14 amino acids. J was trimmed by 8 bases and V by 0 bases; bases with no gene match: 5. The DNA of the CDR3 is TGTGCCAGCAGCTTGGAGGGGACAGTCGATGAGCAGTTCTTC. Residues: CASSLEGTVDEQFF.

The chain joins TRBV4-1 to TRBJ1-4; 7 positions agree with TRBD1. This CDR3 has 15 amino acids. J was trimmed by 4 bases and V by 5 bases; bases with no gene match: 7. Germline V gene lookup returns CDR1 MGHRA and CDR2 YSYEKL. The CDR3 region has the DNA TGCGCCAGCAGCGGACGGACAGGAGGTAATGAAAAACTGTTTTTT. This gives the protein CASSGRTGGNEKLFF.

J is TRBJ2-1 and V is TRBV30, with D perhaps TRBD2 (5 bases). CDR3 length equals 13 residues. V was cut by 4 bases and J by 4 bases, with 11 bases left in between. The germline CDR1 and CDR2 sequences are GTSNPN and SVGIG (reference sequence). CDR3 sequence reads: CAWTRTDYNEQFF. CDR3 nucleotides: TGTGCCTGGACTAGGACTGATTACAATGAGCAGTTCTTC.

Only a few counts were recorded for this clone. The rearrangement links TRBV7-9 to TRBJ2-6; TRBD2 might be the D (5 bases). This CDR3 contains 15 residues. Germline V CDR1 and CDR2: SEHNR, FQNEAQ (reference sequence). The V gene lost 3 bases and the J gene lost 2 bases, with 8 bases spanning the gap. The CDR3 DNA is TGTGCCAGCAGCTTCTCCGGGGCTGGGGCCAACGTCCTGACTTTC. Protein sequence: CASSFSGAGANVLTF.

J is TRBJ2-3 and V is TRBV19; 10 nucleotides match TRBD1. J gave up 6 bases and V 9 bases, and 9 bases lay outside the gene matches. This CDR3 has 14 amino acids. Germline V lookup: CDR1 LNHDA, CDR2 SQIVND (reference sequence). CDR3 region: CASRDRGMGDTQYF. CDR3 sequence (DNA): TGTGCCAGCCGGGACAGGGGAATGGGGGATACGCAGTATTTT.